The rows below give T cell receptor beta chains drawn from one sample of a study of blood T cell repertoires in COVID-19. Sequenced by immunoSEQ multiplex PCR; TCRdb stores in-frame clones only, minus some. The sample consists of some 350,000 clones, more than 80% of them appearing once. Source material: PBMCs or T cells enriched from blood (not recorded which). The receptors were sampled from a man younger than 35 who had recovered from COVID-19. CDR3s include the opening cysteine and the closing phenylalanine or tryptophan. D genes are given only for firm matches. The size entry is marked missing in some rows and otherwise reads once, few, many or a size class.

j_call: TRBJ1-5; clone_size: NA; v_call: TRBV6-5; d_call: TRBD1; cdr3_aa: CASRGQPSPQPQHF; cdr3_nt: TGTGCCAGCAGGGGACAGCCATCCCCTCAGCCCCAGCATTTT
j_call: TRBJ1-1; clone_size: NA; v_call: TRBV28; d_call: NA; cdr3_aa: CASSLEDMNTEAFF; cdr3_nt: TGTGCCAGCAGTTTAGAGGACATGAACACTGAAGCTTTCTTT
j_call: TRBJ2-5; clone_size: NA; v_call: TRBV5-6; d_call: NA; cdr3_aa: CASSFSTTGFQETQYF; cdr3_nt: TGTGCCAGCAGCTTCTCTACAACAGGGTTCCAAGAGACCCAGTACTTC
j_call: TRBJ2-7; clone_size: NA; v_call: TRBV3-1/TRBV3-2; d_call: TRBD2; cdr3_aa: CASSQSTSGRYEQYF; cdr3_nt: TGTGCCAGCAGCCAATCGACTAGCGGACGATACGAGCAGTACTTC
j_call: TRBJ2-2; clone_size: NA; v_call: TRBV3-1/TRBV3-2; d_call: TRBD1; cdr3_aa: CASSQTGAGELFF; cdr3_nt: TGTGCCAGCAGCCAAACAGGGGCCGGGGAGCTGTTTTTT
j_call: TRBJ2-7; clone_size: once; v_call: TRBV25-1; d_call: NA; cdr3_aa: CASSDRTGAYEQYF; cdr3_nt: TGTGCCAGCAGTGATAGAACGGGGGCCTACGAGCAGTACTTC
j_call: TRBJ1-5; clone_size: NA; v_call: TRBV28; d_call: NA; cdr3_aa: CASRSSGGVPQHF; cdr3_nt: TGTGCCAGCAGATCGTCGGGGGGTGTGCCCCAGCATTTT
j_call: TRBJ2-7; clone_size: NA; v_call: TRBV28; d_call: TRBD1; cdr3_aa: CASSSGQGEPLDEQYF; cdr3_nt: TGTGCCAGCAGTTCGGGACAGGGGGAACCACTTGACGAGCAGTACTTC
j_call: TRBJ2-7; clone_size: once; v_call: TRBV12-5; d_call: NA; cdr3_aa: CASGLPPRDRSRRVCEQYF; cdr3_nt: TGTGCTAGTGGTTTGCCCCCTCGTGACAGATCTCGAAGGGTATGCGAGCAGTACTTC
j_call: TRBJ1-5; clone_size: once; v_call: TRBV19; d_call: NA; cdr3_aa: CASSTRDNVNQPQHF; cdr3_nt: TGTGCCAGTAGTACACGGGACAATGTCAATCAGCCCCAGCATTTT
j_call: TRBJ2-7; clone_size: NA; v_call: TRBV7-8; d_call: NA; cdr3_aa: CASSPRAPRGEQYF; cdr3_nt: TGTGCCAGCAGCCCCCGGGCACCACGGGGCGAGCAGTACTTC
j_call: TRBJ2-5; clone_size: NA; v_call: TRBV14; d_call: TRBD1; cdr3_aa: CASSQGQGAVQETQYF; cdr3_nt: TGTGCCAGCAGCCAGGGACAGGGGGCGGTCCAAGAGACCCAGTACTTC
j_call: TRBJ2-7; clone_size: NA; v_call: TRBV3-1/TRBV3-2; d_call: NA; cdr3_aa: CASSHNCEICYEQYF; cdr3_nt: TGTGCCAGCAGCCACAATTGCGAGATTTGCTACGAGCAGTACTTC
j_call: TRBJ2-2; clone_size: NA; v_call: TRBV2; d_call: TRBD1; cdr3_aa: CASSEDRVRELFF; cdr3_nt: TGTGCCAGCAGTGAGGACAGGGTCAGGGAGCTGTTTTTT
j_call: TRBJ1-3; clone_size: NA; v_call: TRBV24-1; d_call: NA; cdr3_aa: CATSDSIDIRISGNTIYF; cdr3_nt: TGTGCCACCAGTGACTCCATCGACATACGAATCTCTGGAAACACCATATATTTT
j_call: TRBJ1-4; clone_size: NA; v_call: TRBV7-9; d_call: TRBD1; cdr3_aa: CASSLDRGSEKLFF; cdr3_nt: TGTGCCAGCAGCCTAGACAGGGGATCGGAAAAACTGTTTTTT
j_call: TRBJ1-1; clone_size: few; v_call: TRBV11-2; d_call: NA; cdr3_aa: CASSLERSAEAFF; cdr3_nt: TGTGCCAGCAGCTTAGAGAGGAGCGCTGAAGCTTTCTTT
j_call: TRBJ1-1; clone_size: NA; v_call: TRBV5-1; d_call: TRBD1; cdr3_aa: CASSLTRLDQQGSSTEAFF; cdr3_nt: TGCGCCAGCAGCTTGACTCGTCTTGACCAACAGGGGAGTAGCACTGAAGCTTTCTTT
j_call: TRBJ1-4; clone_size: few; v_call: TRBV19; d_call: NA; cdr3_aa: CASSRDLGNEKLFF; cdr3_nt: TGTGCCAGTAGCCGGGACTTGGGTAATGAAAAACTGTTTTTT
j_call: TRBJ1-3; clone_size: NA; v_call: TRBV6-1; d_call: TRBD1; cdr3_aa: CASSDTGVRGNTIYF; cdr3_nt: TGTGCCAGCAGTGATACAGGGGTACGCGGAAACACCATATATTTT
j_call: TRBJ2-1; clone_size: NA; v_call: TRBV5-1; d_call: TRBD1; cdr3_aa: CASSLRGLDEQFF; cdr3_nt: TGCGCCAGCAGCTTGAGGGGGCTGGATGAGCAGTTCTTC
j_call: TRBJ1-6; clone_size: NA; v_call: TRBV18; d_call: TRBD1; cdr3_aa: CASSRFQGANSPLHF; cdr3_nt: TGTGCCAGCTCACGCTTTCAGGGGGCGAATTCACCCCTCCACTTT
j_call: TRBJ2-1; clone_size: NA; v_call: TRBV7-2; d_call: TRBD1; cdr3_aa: CASSQGQGIYNEQFF; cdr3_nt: TGTGCCAGCAGCCAGGGACAGGGGATCTACAATGAGCAGTTCTTC
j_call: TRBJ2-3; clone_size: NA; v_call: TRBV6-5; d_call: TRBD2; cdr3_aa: CASSYSEGGTQYF; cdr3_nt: TGTGCCAGCAGTTACTCGGAGGGAGGGACGCAGTATTTT
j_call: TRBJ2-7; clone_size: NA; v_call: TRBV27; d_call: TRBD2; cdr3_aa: CASSLGRADEQYF; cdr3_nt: TGTGCCAGCAGCTTAGGGAGGGCGGACGAGCAGTACTTC
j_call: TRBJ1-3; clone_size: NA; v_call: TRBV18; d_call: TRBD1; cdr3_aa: CASSSADRVEGNTIYF; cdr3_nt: TGTGCCAGCTCAAGCGCGGACAGGGTGGAAGGAAACACCATATATTTT
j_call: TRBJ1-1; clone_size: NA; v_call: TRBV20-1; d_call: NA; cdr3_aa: CSASPVMNTEAFF; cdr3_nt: TGCAGTGCTAGTCCGGTCATGAACACTGAAGCTTTCTTT
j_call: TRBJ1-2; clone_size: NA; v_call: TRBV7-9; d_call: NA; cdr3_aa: CASSPPHHVGGYGYTF; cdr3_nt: TGTGCCAGCAGCCCTCCTCACCATGTCGGGGGCTATGGCTACACCTTC
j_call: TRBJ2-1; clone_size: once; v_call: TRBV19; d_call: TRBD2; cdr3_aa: CASEAGGPYNEQFF; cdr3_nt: TGTGCCAGCGAAGCGGGGGGCCCCTACAATGAGCAGTTCTTC
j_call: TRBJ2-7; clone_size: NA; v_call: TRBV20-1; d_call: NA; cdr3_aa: CSALQGSEQYF; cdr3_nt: TGCAGTGCTCTCCAGGGCTCCGAGCAGTACTTC
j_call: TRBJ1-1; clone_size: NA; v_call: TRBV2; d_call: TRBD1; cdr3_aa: CASSRTGPPLRGW; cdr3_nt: TGTGCCAGCAGTAGGACAGGGCCCCCCCTGAGAGGGTGG
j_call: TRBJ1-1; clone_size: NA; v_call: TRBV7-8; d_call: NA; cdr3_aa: CASSLRQPPEAFF; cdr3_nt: TGTGCCAGCAGCTTAAGACAGCCCCCAGAAGCTTTCTTT
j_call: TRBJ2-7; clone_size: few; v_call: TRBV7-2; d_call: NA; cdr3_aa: CASSLGLRSEQYF; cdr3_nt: TGTGCCAGCAGCTTAGGACTGAGGAGCGAGCAGTACTTC
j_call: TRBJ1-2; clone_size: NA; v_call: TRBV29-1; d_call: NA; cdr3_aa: CSVTTAVGGYTF; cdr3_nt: TGCAGCGTTACGACTGCCGTTGGAGGCTACACCTTC
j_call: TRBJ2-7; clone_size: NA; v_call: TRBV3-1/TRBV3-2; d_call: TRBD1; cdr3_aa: CASSQRRQGPYEQYF; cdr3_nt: TGTGCCAGCAGCCAAAGACGACAGGGCCCCTACGAGCAGTACTTC
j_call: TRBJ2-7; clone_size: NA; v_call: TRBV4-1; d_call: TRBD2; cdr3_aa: CASSQDLTSGAYEQYF; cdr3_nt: TGCGCCAGCAGCCAAGATTTAACTAGCGGGGCCTACGAGCAGTACTTC
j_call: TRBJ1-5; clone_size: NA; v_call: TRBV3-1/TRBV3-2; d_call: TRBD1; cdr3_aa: CASGGQGYQPQHF; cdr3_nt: TGTGCCAGCGGGGGACAGGGGTATCAGCCCCAGCATTTT
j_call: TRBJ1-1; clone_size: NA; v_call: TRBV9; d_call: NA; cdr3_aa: CASSVGQKTEAFF; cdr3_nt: TGTGCCAGCAGCGTAGGTCAAAAAACTGAAGCTTTCTTT
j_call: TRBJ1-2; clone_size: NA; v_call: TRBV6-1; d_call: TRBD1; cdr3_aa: CASSEGGQGLYGYTF; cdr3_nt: TGTGCCAGCAGTGAAGGGGGACAGGGGCTCTATGGCTACACCTTC
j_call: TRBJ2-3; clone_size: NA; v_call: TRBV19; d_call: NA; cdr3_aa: CASSGTYTDTQYF; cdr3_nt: TGTGCCTCCTCCGGGACTTACACAGATACGCAGTATTTT
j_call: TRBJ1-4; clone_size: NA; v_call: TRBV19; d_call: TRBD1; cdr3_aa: CASSIVGDRARNEKLFF; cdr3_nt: TGTGCCAGTAGTATAGTAGGGGACAGGGCAAGGAATGAAAAACTGTTTTTT